Listed here is a single T cell receptor beta chain. As yet, its antigen is unknown. These data are taken from a study of a mutant IDH1 vaccine in newly diagnosed glioma. Looking at the study overall: Of treated patients, approximately 60% were men and about 40% women, averaging around 40 years.

Time point denoted: baseline, week 1 (first vaccination visit). Treatment: pre-vaccination baseline after standard-of-care therapy. Each tumor in the donors was a new WHO grade 3 or 4 astrocytoma, IDH1-mutant and ATRX-lost. Only in-frame clones appear in the TCRdb table, and some are missing; sequencing was by immunoSEQ multiplex PCR. The table shows about 88,000 clones, with approximately 80% occurring only once. CDR3 length: 14 amino acids. Germline trimming cut 7 bases from V and 2 bases from J; bases unmatched to any gene: 5. Germline-derived CDR1 and CDR2 are WSHSY and SAAADI. Findings of the study overall: Most patients, roughly 92%, showed vaccine-induced immune responses.

This chain joins TRBV10-2 and TRBJ1-1; TRBD1 aligns across 9 bases. The specimen was PBMCs, collected from a glioma patient treated with radiotherapy, temozolomide or both. The sequence came from a man aged 35 to 55 with glioma. Some clones in this sample may be carry-over from other donors' samples. The DNA for the CDR3 is TGCGCCAGCAAACAGGGACAGGGAAACACTGAAGCTTTCTTT. It specifies CASKQGQGNTEAFF.